Listed below are T cell receptor beta chains from one sample, sequenced in a study of cytomegalovirus exposure and HLA in healthy donors. Using immunoSEQ multiplex PCR, the repertoire was profiled, and TCRdb retains in-frame clones only, with some absent. The table has approximately 100,000 clones, around 10% seen once. Sequenced input: PBMCs. The receptors were sampled from a man aged 35 to 55 in good health and CMV-seropositive. Each CDR3 is given with its conserved first and last residue. The D gene is left open where the match is weak. Clone size is not always given. Where it is, it says once, few, many or a class for expanded clones.

size	V	J	length	D	DNA	CDR3
few	TRBV12-5	TRBJ1-1	14	.	TGTGCTAGTGGACCTCTCGTCGGGGTCCGGGGAGCTTTCTTT	CASGPLVGVRGAFF
.	TRBV7-9	TRBJ2-1	12	.	TGTGCCAGCAGCCCCGGAGGCAATGAGCAGTTCTTC	CASSPGGNEQFF
few	TRBV21-1	TRBJ1-3	15	.	TGTGCCAGCAGCAAAGTAGGGCAGGGAGGAAACACCATATATTTT	CASSKVGQGGNTIYF
few	TRBV30	TRBJ1-4	14	.	TGTGCCTGGAGTGTAACGCCAGGAGGGGAAAAACTGTTTTTT	CAWSVTPGGEKLFF
.	TRBV5-6	TRBJ1-5	13	.	TGTGCCAGCAGCCTTCCGGGCAATCAGCCCCAGCATTTT	CASSLPGNQPQHF
.	TRBV5-4	TRBJ1-2	14	.	TGTGCCAGCAGCTTGGATCCCAGTTACTATGGCTACACCTTC	CASSLDPSYYGYTF
.	TRBV9	TRBJ2-1	18	TRBD2	TGTGCCAGCAGCGTAGGCGTAGGGGCTAGCGGGAGTCTATATGAGCAGTTCTTC	CASSVGVGASGSLYEQFF
many	TRBV7-8	TRBJ1-2	13	TRBD1	TGTGCCAGCAGCCCAACAGGGGAGGTTGGCTACACCTTC	CASSPTGEVGYTF
few	TRBV5-1	TRBJ1-4	15	.	TGCGCCAGCAGCTCTGCAGGGAGGAGTAATGAAAAACTGTTTTTT	CASSSAGRSNEKLFF
.	TRBV10-3	TRBJ2-3	14	.	TGTGCCATAAGGGGCAACCCTAGCACAGATACGCAGTATTTT	CAIRGNPSTDTQYF
.	TRBV11-2	TRBJ1-1	14	.	TGTGCCAGCAGCTTAGAAGCAGGGGTTACTGAAGCTTTCTTT	CASSLEAGVTEAFF
few	TRBV5-4	TRBJ1-2	16	.	TGTGCCAGCAGCTTGGAGGTGACAGACCTTAACTATGGCTACACCTTC	CASSLEVTDLNYGYTF
few	TRBV2	TRBJ1-4	15	.	TGTGCCAGCACATCCAAAGGACTTGGGAATGAAAAACTGTTTTTT	CASTSKGLGNEKLFF
few	TRBV5-1	TRBJ1-4	14	TRBD1	TGCGCCAGCAGCTCGGGACAGGGGGCTGAAAAACTGTTTTTT	CASSSGQGAEKLFF
.	TRBV30	TRBJ2-7	14	.	TGTGCCTGGAGTCTTCGAGGACAGACATACGAGAAGTACTTC	CAWSLRGQTYEKYF
few	TRBV6-5	TRBJ1-5	15	TRBD1	TGTGCCAGCAGTTACTCCGGACAGGGTAATCAGCCCCAGCATTTT	CASSYSGQGNQPQHF
.	TRBV5-4	TRBJ2-4	13	TRBD2	TGTGCCAGCAGAGTAGCGGGGGGAAACATTCAGTACTTC	CASRVAGGNIQYF
.	TRBV2	TRBJ2-3	12	TRBD2	TGTGCCATTGCTCTAGCGGGAGATACGCAGTATTTT	CAIALAGDTQYF
few	TRBV10-1	TRBJ1-5	13	.	TGCGCCAGCAGTGAGACAGGCGCTCAGCCCCAGCATTTT	CASSETGAQPQHF
few	TRBV7-8	TRBJ2-5	17	TRBD1	TGTGCCAGCAGCTTAGTCATAACAGGGGGCTACCAAGAGACCCAGTACTTC	CASSLVITGGYQETQYF
.	TRBV6-5	TRBJ2-1	16	TRBD1	TGTGCCAGCAGTTACTCCCGGACAGGGGCGGGCAATGAGCAGTTCTTC	CASSYSRTGAGNEQFF
.	TRBV6-5	TRBJ2-7	15	TRBD1	TGTGCCAGCAGTACAATTACAGGGGGAAGGTACGAGCAGTACTTC	CASSTITGGRYEQYF
many	TRBV2	TRBJ1-2	15	.	TGTGCCAGCAGTGAAGCTGTGGTCGGAGGGCTCGGCTACACCTTC	CASSEAVVGGLGYTF
.	TRBV27	TRBJ1-4	16	TRBD1	TGTGCCACCAAGCTCGGACAGGTTCCAACTAATGAAAAACTGTTTTTT	CATKLGQVPTNEKLFF